The 15 T cell receptor beta chains given below trace back to one sample, sequenced in a study of identifying expanded T cells in peripheral blood. Method: immunoSEQ multiplex PCR; TCRdb's copy keeps in-frame clones and lacks some. The sample yields 75,000 to 90,000 clones, 80% to 90% seen once. Sequenced: blood. Receptors were obtained from a person aged 18-70 years in good health.

The chain joins TRBV2 to TRBJ2-1; 7 bases are shared with TRBD2. The CDR3 contains 14 residues. CDR1 and CDR2 from the germline V gene are SNHLY and FYNNEI. Germline trimming cut 6 bases from V and 2 bases from J; bases unmatched to any gene: 4. CDR3 sequence reads: CASRSGTTYNEQFF. The CDR3 coding sequence is TGTGCCAGCAGGTCCGGGACTACCTACAATGAGCAGTTCTTC.

This clone was seen a handful of times. The rearrangement joins TRBV7-3 to TRBJ2-3, with 11 positions matching TRBD1. V was pared by 5 bases and J by 6 bases, with 4 bases of the junction left unmatched. The CDR3 has 14 amino acids. The germline CDR1 and CDR2 sequences are SGHTA and FQGTGA. CDR3 sequence reads: CASSQGQGVDTQYF. The CDR3 DNA reads as TGTGCCAGCAGCCAGGGACAGGGGGTTGATACGCAGTATTTT. Based on the CDR3 plus reference TRBV7-3 and TRBJ2-3, the full variable domain is GAGVSQTPSNKVTEKGKYVELRCDPISGHTALYWYRQSLGQGPEFLIYFQGTGAADDSGLPNDRFFAVRPEGSVSTLKIQRTERGDSAVYLCASSQGQGVDTQYFGPGTRLTVL.

The chain uses TRBV7-8 and TRBJ1-2; perhaps TRBD1 as D (6 bases). Germline lookup yields CDR1 SGHVS and CDR2 FQNEAQ. The CDR3 runs 14 residues. With 4 bases removed from V and 4 bases from J, the gap between germline ends came to 13 bases. CDR3 bases: TGTGCCAGCAGCTCATACAGGGCTAGCTATGGCTACACCTTC. Translation: CASSSYRASYGYTF.

This clone was counted a single time. This rearrangement joins TRBV6-5 to TRBJ2-3, with 9 bases matching TRBD2. The V gene end was trimmed by 0 bases and the J gene end by 4 bases; junction bases not matched to a gene: 5. This CDR3 contains 16 residues. Per the germline V gene, CDR1 is MNHEY and CDR2 is SVGAGI. The CDR3 spells CASSYSSGSSADTQYF. The CDR3 coding sequence is TGTGCCAGCAGTTACTCTAGCGGGAGTAGCGCAGATACGCAGTATTTT.

V is TRBV6-5 and J is TRBJ2-1; 9 nucleotides match TRBD2. Per germline, CDR1 MNHEY and CDR2 SVGAGI. The length of the CDR3 is 15 residues. Here the CDR3 DNA reads TGTGGAACCGGGACTAGCCTTTCGGCCTACAATGAGCAGTTCTTC. Translating it yields CGTGTSLSAYNEQFF.

Details on this clone: Compared with germline, one end of the junction differs, possibly owing to a read error. V usage is TRBV7-7 and J usage is TRBJ2-2; D ambiguous. Germline CDR1 and CDR2: SSHAT and FNYEAQ (reference sequence). The CDR3 loop spans 13 amino acids. The CDR3 DNA sequence: TGTGCTAGCAGCTTAGACGCGGTCGGGGAGCTGTTTTTT. Translation gives CASSLDAVGELFF.

The chain employs TRBV6-5 and TRBJ2-7; 9 positions match TRBD2. J was trimmed by 3 bases and V by 7 bases; bases with no gene match: 4. CDR3 length: 13 residues. From germline, CDR1 is MNHEY and CDR2 SVGAGI. The CDR3 loop is CASTSTSGYEQYF. CDR3 sequence (DNA): TGTGCCAGCACCTCGACTAGCGGCTACGAGCAGTACTTC.

The V and J genes are TRBV19 and TRBJ2-2; tentatively, D is TRBD1 (5 bases). V was shortened by 7 bases and J by 6 bases, with 12 bases between the two germline ends. CDR1 is LNHDA, CDR2 SQIVND, per germline (reference sequence). This CDR3 spans 13 amino acids. For the CDR3, the DNA is TGTGCCAGTAATTTAGGGGTTCCCGGGGAGCTGTTTTTT. Protein: CASNLGVPGELFF.

The sample holds many counts of this clone. This chain links TRBV28 with TRBJ2-7; 12 bases are shared with TRBD1. The V gene end was trimmed by 3 bases and the J gene end by 6 bases; junction bases not matched to a gene: 3. The germline CDR1 and CDR2 sequences are MDHEN and SYDVKM. This CDR3 contains 14 residues. CDR3 DNA: TGTGCCAGCAGTTTTGGGACAGGGGGCTTCGAGCAGTACTTC. Its translation: CASSFGTGGFEQYF.

The chain combines TRBV5-1 with TRBJ2-5; 7 bases align to TRBD2. The germline V gene has CDR1 SGHRS and CDR2 YFSETQ. Trimming removed 0 bases from V and 4 bases from J; junction bases left unmatched: 9. The CDR3 covers 16 residues. The CDR3 DNA sequence: TGCGCCAGCAGCTTGGCCGTGGCGGGAGTTGGAGAGACCCAGTACTTC. Translating it yields CASSLAVAGVGETQYF.

Remarks on this clone: A junction boundary mismatches the germline segment, possibly from a read error. The V and J genes are TRBV5-4 and TRBJ2-2; TRBD2 might be the D (6 bases). The CDR3 length is 15 residues. In germline, CDR1 is SGHNT, CDR2 YYREEE (reference sequence). This CDR3 reads CARSLGGTNTGELFF. DNA for the CDR3: TGTGCCAGAAGCTTAGGCGGGACGAACACCGGGGAGCTGTTTTTT.

The chain uses TRBV6-1 and TRBJ2-7; TRBD2 matches 8 bases. Trimming at V came to 7 bases and at J to 3 bases, leaving 8 bases not matched to a gene. In germline, CDR1 is MNHNS, CDR2 SASEGT. The CDR3 is made up of 14 amino acids. The CDR3 protein is CASNESGGIYEQYF. The CDR3 region has the DNA TGTGCCAGCAACGAAAGCGGGGGAATCTACGAGCAGTACTTC.

This clone was counted between two and nine times. The rearrangement uses TRBV7-2 and TRBJ2-1; 8 bases agree with TRBD2. J lost 9 bases, V lost 1 base, and 11 bases had no gene match. This CDR3 has 16 amino acids. Germline V gene lookup returns CDR1 SGHTA and CDR2 FQGNSA. The CDR3 DNA reads as TGTGCCAGCAGCTTAGAAGGTCTAGCGGGTTATGGTGAGCAGTTCTTC. Amino acid sequence: CASSLEGLAGYGEQFF.

This chain links TRBV15 with TRBJ2-5, with D maybe TRBD1 (5 bases). Germline V gene sequence: CDR1 LNHNV, CDR2 YYDKDF (reference sequence). This CDR3 contains 14 residues. V was cut by 1 base and J by 2 bases, with 8 bases left in between. In DNA, the CDR3 is TGTGCCACCAGCAGAGTGGCAGGGCAAGAGACCCAGTACTTC. Its protein is CATSRVAGQETQYF.

The gene calls are TRBV5-6 and TRBJ1-3; D is ambiguous. Between the trimmed V and J ends, which lost 0 bases and 2 bases, there was a span of 12 bases. Germline CDR1 and CDR2: SGHDT and YYEEEE. CDR3 length equals 16 residues. The CDR3, as DNA: TGTGCCAGCAGCTTGGGTGCCGTCGTGGCTGGAAACACCATATATTTT. The encoded protein is CASSLGAVVAGNTIYF.